This TCR beta chain was identified in a study of Ad26.COV2.S vaccination and SARS-CoV-2 variants. The treatment denotes: some 20 received Ad26.COV2.S at low or high dose, single or two shots; several received placebo; per-sample allocation not given. The samples date from day 63 after the first vaccine or placebo injection. Built on an Ad26 vector, the vaccine expressed Wuhan-strain SARS-CoV-2 spike. Sequencing was performed with immunoSEQ multiplex PCR; in TCRdb, only in-frame clones are kept and a portion is missing. The table shows fewer than 300,000 clones, with 80% to 90% occurring only once. This CDR3 is built from 14 residues. V lost 7 bases and J 7 bases, leaving 17 bases between the germline ends. CDR1 MNHEY and CDR2 SVGAGI come from the germline V gene.

The sequences come from peripheral blood, collected in a trial of Ad26.COV2.S vaccine versus placebo. The receptor was isolated from a person aged 18-60 years who received the Ad26.COV2.S COVID-19 vaccine or a placebo. This chain joins TRBV6-5 and TRBJ2-1; D is possibly TRBD2 (6 bases). The CDR3 DNA is TGTGCCAGCATCGGGGGTCTTCCCGAGAATGAGCAGTTCTTC. This translates into CASIGGLPENEQFF.